What follows are 5 T cell receptor beta chains derived from one specimen sequenced in a study of cytomegalovirus exposure and HLA in healthy donors. Primers: 60 Vbeta forward and 13 Jbeta reverse. Here immunoSEQ multiplex PCR was the method, and the copy in TCRdb shows in-frame clones only, minus some. Of about 190,000 clones in the sample, approximately 70% are singletons; the top ten hold around 3.3%. What was sequenced was PBMCs. The receptors come from a woman aged 25 to 45 in good health and CMV-seropositive.

Here the CDR3 DNA reads TGTGCCAGCAGTGAAGCGGCTTGGGCAGGTGGTAGCAATCAGCCCCAGCATTTT. As protein: CASSEAAWAGGSNQPQHF. The rearrangement uses TRBV6-1 and TRBJ1-5, with unresolved D. Germline CDR1 MNHNS, CDR2 SASEGT. V dropped 0 bases and J dropped 0 bases, with 15 bases sitting between them. The CDR3 runs 18 residues.

This clone turned up a few times. The genes are TRBV19 and TRBJ1-5; TRBD1 matches at 8 bases. CDR1 is LNHDA, CDR2 SQIVND, per germline (reference sequence). The CDR3 sequence is 14 residues long. J gave up 1 base and V 9 bases, and 5 bases lay outside the gene matches. As DNA, the CDR3 is TGTGCCAGCGAGGACAGGGCAAGCAATCAGCCCCAGCATTTT. It is translated as CASEDRASNQPQHF.

This clone was found a few times. The J gene is TRBJ2-7, the V gene TRBV6-5; 11 bases agree with TRBD2. Losses at the gene ends were 4 bases for V and 7 bases for J; bases not matched to a gene: 9. Germline assignment: CDR1 MNHEY and CDR2 SVGAGI. There are 15 residues in the CDR3. CDR3 region: CASSFLAGGHREQYF. The CDR3 DNA reads TGTGCCAGCAGTTTTCTAGCGGGAGGCCACAGGGAGCAGTACTTC.

The genes are TRBV13 and TRBJ1-2, with 7 nucleotides matching TRBD1. The CDR3 spans 14 residues. V trimming: 8 bases; J trimming: 0 bases; junction bases outside the gene matches: 6. Germline V gene data show CDR1 as PRHDT and CDR2 as FYEKMQ (reference sequence). CDR3 in amino acids: CASENRGANYGYTF. The CDR3 DNA follows: TGTGCCAGCGAAAACAGGGGAGCTAACTATGGCTACACCTTC.

V gene TRBV2 combines with J gene TRBJ1-3; 9 positions agree with TRBD1. Germline trimming cut 1 base from V and 2 bases from J; bases unmatched to any gene: 6. The V gene's germline CDR1 is SNHLY and CDR2 FYNNEI. There are 17 residues in the CDR3. The chain's CDR3 is CASSEDGQGIAGNTIYF. CDR3 bases: TGTGCCAGCAGTGAAGACGGACAGGGGATCGCTGGAAACACCATATATTTT. The whole variable domain, filled in from reference TRBV2 and TRBJ1-3, reads EPEVTQTPSHQVTQMGQEVILRCVPISNHLYFYWYRQILGQKVEFLVSFYNNEISEKSEIFDDQFSVERPDGSNFTLKIRSTKLEDSAMYFCASSEDGQGIAGNTIYFGEGSWLTVV.